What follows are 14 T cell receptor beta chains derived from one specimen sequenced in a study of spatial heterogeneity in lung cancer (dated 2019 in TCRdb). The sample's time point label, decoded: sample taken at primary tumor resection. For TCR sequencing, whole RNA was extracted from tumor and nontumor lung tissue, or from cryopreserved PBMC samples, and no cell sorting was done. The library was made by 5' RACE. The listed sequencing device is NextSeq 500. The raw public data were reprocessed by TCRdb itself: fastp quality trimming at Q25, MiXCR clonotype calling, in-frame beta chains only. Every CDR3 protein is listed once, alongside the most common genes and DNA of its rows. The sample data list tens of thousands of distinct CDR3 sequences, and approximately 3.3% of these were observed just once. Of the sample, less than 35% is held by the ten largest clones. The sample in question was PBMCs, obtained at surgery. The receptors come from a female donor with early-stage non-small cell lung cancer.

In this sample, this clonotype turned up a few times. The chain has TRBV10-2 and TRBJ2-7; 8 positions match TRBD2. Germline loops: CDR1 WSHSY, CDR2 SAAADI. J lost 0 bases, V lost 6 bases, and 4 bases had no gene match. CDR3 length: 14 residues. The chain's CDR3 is CASSGGEVSYEQYF. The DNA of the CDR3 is TGCGCCAGCAGCGGGGGGGAGGTCTCCTACGAGCAGTACTTC.

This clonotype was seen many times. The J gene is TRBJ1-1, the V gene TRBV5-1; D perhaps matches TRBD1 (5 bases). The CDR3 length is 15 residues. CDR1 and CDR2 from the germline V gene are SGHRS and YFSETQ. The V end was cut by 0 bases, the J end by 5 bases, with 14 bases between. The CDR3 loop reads CASSLERQGRTEAFF. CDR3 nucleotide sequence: TGCGCCAGCAGCTTGGAGCGGCAGGGACGGACTGAAGCTTTCTTT.

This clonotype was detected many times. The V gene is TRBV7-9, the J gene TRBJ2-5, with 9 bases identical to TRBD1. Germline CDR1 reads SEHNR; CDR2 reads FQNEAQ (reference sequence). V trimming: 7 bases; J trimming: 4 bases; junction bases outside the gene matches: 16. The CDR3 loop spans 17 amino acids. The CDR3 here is CASNNPRQGGGLETQYF. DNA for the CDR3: TGTGCCAGCAACAATCCCCGACAGGGGGGCGGATTAGAGACCCAGTACTTC.

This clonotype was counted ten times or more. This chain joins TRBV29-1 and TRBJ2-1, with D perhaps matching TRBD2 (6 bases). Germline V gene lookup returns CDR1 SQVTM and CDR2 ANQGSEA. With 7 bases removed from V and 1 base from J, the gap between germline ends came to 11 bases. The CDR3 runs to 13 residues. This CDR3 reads CSGGGDSYNEQFF. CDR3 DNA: TGCAGCGGCGGCGGGGATTCCTACAATGAGCAGTTCTTC.

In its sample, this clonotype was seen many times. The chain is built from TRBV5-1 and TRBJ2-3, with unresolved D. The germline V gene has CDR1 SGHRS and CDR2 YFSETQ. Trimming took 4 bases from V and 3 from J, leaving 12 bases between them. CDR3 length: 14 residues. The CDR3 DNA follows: TGCGCCAGCAGCCGGACCCCTGGTACAGATACGCAGTATTTT. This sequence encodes CASSRTPGTDTQYF.

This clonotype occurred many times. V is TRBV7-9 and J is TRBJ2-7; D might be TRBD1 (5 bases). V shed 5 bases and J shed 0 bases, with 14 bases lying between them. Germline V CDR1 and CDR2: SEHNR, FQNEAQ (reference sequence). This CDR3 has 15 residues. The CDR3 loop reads CASSHQTVSSYEQYF. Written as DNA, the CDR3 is TGTGCCAGCAGCCATCAGACAGTATCCTCCTACGAGCAGTACTTC.

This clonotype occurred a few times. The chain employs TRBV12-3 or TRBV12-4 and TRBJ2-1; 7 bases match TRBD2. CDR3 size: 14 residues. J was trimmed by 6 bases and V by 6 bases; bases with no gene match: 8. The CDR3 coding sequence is TGTGCCAGCAGCCCGACTAGCCGGGCCAATGAGCAGTTCTTC. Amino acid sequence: CASSPTSRANEQFF.

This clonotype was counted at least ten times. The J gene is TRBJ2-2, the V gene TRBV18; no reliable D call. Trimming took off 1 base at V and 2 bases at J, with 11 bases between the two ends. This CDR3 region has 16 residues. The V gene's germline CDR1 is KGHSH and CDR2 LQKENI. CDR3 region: CASSPQSRTNTGELFF. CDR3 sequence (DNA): TGTGCCAGCTCACCACAGTCGAGGACCAACACCGGGGAGCTGTTTTTT.

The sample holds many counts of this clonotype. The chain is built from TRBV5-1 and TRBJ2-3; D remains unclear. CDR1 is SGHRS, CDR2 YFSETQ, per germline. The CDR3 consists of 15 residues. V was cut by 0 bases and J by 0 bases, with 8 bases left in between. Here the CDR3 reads CASSLGGGSTDTQYF. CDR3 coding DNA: TGCGCCAGCAGCTTGGGTGGCGGAAGCACAGATACGCAGTATTTT.

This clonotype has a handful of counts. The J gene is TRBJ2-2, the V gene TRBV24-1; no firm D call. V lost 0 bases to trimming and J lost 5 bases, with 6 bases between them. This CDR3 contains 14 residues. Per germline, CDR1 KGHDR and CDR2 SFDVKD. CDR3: CATSDLPRTGELFF. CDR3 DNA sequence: TGTGCCACCAGTGATTTGCCGCGGACCGGGGAGCTGTTTTTT.

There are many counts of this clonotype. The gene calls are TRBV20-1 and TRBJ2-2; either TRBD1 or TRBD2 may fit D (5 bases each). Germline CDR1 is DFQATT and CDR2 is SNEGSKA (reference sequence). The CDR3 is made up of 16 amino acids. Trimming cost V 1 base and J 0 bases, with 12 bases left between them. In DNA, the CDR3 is TGCAGTGCTAGAGCCCCGGGGCGGGCGAACACCGGGGAGCTGTTTTTT. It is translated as CSARAPGRANTGELFF.

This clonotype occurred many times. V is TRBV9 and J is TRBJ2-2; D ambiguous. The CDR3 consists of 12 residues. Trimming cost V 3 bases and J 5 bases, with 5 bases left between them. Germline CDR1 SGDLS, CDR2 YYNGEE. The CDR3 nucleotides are TGTGCCAGCAGCGCACAAACCGGGGAGCTGTTTTTT. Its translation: CASSAQTGELFF.

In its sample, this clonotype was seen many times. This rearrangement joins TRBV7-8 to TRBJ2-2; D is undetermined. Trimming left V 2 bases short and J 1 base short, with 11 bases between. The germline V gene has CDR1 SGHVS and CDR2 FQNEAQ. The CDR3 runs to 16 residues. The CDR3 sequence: CASSLPPERNTGELFF. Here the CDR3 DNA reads TGTGCCAGCAGCTTACCCCCCGAGAGGAACACCGGGGAGCTGTTTTTT.

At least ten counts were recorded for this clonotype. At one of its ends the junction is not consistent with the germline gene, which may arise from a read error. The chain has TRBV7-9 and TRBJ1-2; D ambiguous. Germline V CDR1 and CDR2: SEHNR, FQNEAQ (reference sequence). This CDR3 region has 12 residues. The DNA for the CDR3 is TGTGCCAGCAGCTTATCCATCTATGACTACACCTTC. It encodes CASSLSIYDYTF.